The clone carrying this T cell receptor beta chain has only a few counts. Its antigen is undetermined. This sample was taken from a study of metastatic and nonmetastatic thyroid tumors. Study information: Repertoire data that came from the blood and tumor or nodule tissue of malignant and benign thyroid patients were compared. Points from the study as a whole: Benign nodules were reported to have significantly lower TCR beta diversity than malignant thyroid tumors, in blood and tumor.

Authors' analysis steps: Clinicopathological groups of papillary thyroid cancer showed CDR3 differences that were used to build a distant-metastasis classifier. TCRdb re-called the PCR reads through MiXCR. The V and J calls shown here were made by TCRdb, not taken from the authors' results. The data contain 15,000 or so clones, 3.6% of them seen just once; the ten biggest clones take up around 30%. Germline loops: CDR1 MNHNS, CDR2 SASEGT. This CDR3 spans 13 amino acids. Trimming left V 2 bases short and J 5 bases short, with 9 bases between. All patients were untreated before thyroid surgery. The source is a female donor with papillary thyroid cancer or a benign thyroid nodule (not recorded which). Some clones in this sample may be carry-over from other donors' samples. Sequencing was performed on tumor tissue. The chain recombines TRBV6-1 with TRBJ1-1; perhaps TRBD1 as D (5 bases). The CDR3 coding sequence is TGTGCCAGCAGTGAACAGGGCGTTACTGAAGCTTTCTTT. Protein: CASSEQGVTEAFF.